A single sample is the source of the 29 T cell receptor beta chains below, sequenced in a study of T cells in Graves' hyperthyroidism and ophthalmopathy. It was RNA transcripts that yielded the amplified TCR beta CDR3 regions. RT-PCR in the first round (using the HTBI primer set) targeted the TCR CDR3. Each CDR3 protein is one row after TCRdb ran MiXCR on the multiplex PCR reads. Here the sample spans approximately 430,000 distinct CDR3 sequences, around 16% being singletons. The sequenced sample consisted of blood. These receptors all stem from a woman aged 18-35 years with Graves' hyperthyroidism.

This clonotype came up many times. The rearrangement links TRBV12-3 or TRBV12-4 to TRBJ2-1; 12 bases are shared with TRBD2. This CDR3 has 15 residues. V was pared by 7 bases and J by 4 bases, with 5 bases of the junction left unmatched. CDR3 amino acids: CASNSLAGGYNEQFF. In DNA, the CDR3 is TGTGCCAGCAACTCACTAGCGGGGGGATACAATGAGCAGTTCTTC.

This clonotype has ten or more counts. The rearrangement uses TRBV7-3 and TRBJ2-3, with D hard to call. Germline V gene sequence: CDR1 SGHTA, CDR2 FQGTGA. The CDR3 totals 13 residues. V gave up 0 bases and J gave up 4 bases, with 5 bases separating them. The CDR3 is CASSLTTADTQYF. Written as DNA, the CDR3 is TGTGCCAGCAGCTTAACGACGGCAGATACGCAGTATTTT.

The genes are TRBV12-3 or TRBV12-4 and TRBJ2-7; perhaps TRBD2 as D (6 bases). There are 15 residues in the CDR3. V was cut by 5 bases and J by 0 bases, with 14 bases left in between. CDR3 DNA sequence: TGTGCCAGCAGTAGGAGGGACCGGAGCTCCTACGAGCAGTACTTC. Translation gives CASSRRDRSSYEQYF.

There are many counts of this clonotype. The chain carries TRBV28 and TRBJ1-6; D unclear. CDR1 is MDHEN and CDR2 is SYDVKM in the germline V gene. The length of the CDR3 is 16 residues. Deletions cut 6 bases from V and 0 bases from J, with 12 bases between. CDR3 DNA sequence: TGTGCCAGCAGACCTTCTGCGAGCTCCTATAATTCACCCCTCCACTTT. Its protein is CASRPSASSYNSPLHF.

This clonotype was seen many times. J is TRBJ1-1 and V is TRBV11-2; D not resolved. The CDR3 runs to 15 residues. The V end was cut by 5 bases, the J end by 1 base, with 14 bases between. In germline, CDR1 is SGHAT, CDR2 FQNNGV. In DNA, the CDR3 is TGTGCCAGCAGCCTGAGGCCCGGAGGGAACACTGAAGCTTTCTTT. Its translation is CASSLRPGGNTEAFF.

The chain has TRBV4-3 and TRBJ2-2; D call uncertain. This CDR3 has 14 residues. CDR1 and CDR2 (germline): LGHNA, YSLEER. V shed 1 base and J shed 6 bases, with 9 bases lying between them. The CDR3 sequence: CASSQGKFSGELFF. The CDR3 DNA sequence: TGCGCCAGCAGCCAAGGGAAGTTTTCCGGGGAGCTGTTTTTT.

This clonotype appeared many times. V is TRBV6-1 and J is TRBJ2-5, with D possibly being TRBD1 (6 bases). Germline values: CDR1 MNHNS, CDR2 SASEGT. CDR3 size: 15 residues. V lost 6 bases to trimming and J lost 2 bases, with 16 bases between them. In DNA form, the CDR3 reads TGTGCCAGCAGCCTTGTGGGGGCCCAACAAGAGACCCAGTACTTC. Its translation is CASSLVGAQQETQYF.

This clonotype has a count of ten or more. The chain employs TRBV5-1 and TRBJ2-7; 9 bases agree with TRBD1. CDR1 and CDR2 (germline): SGHRS, YFSETQ. The CDR3 sequence is 15 residues long. The J segment lost 3 bases and the V segment lost 2 bases, leaving 6 bases of the junction unmatched. This CDR3 is CASSLLGTGLYEQYF. For the CDR3, the DNA is TGCGCCAGCAGCTTATTGGGGACAGGGCTCTACGAGCAGTACTTC.

This clonotype was seen many times. CDR3 sequence (DNA): TGCGCCAGCAGCTTGGTTCTGGGGGGGGGCACTGAAGCTTTCTTT. It translates to CASSLVLGGGTEAFF. The rearrangement links TRBV5-1 to TRBJ1-1, with D possibly matching TRBD1 (5 bases). The germline V gene encodes CDR1 SGHRS and CDR2 YFSETQ. V lost 0 bases and J lost 4, with 13 bases in between. This CDR3 is 15 amino acids long.

The V call is TRBV20-1, the J call TRBJ2-7; 10 nucleotides match TRBD1. Germline V gene lookup returns CDR1 DFQATT and CDR2 SNEGSKA (reference sequence). CDR3 length equals 14 residues. Unmatched junction bases numbered 4, after V lost 3 bases and J lost 2 bases. The CDR3 region has the DNA TGCAGTGCTAGCCGGACAGGGGGTACCTACGAGCAGTACTTC. The encoded protein is CSASRTGGTYEQYF.

The sample holds many counts of this clonotype. V and J are TRBV4-1 and TRBJ2-7; the match to TRBD1 covers 12 bases. Germline trimming cut 4 bases from V and 4 bases from J; bases unmatched to any gene: 5. The CDR3 runs 15 residues. The germline gives CDR1 MGHRA, CDR2 YSYEKL. The CDR3 DNA is TGCGCCAGCAGCCGGGACAGGGGGCACCCGTACGAGCAGTACTTC. Protein product: CASSRDRGHPYEQYF.

This chain connects TRBV4-1 to TRBJ1-2; TRBD1 is a possible D gene (5 bases). The germline V gene has CDR1 MGHRA and CDR2 YSYEKL. This CDR3 is 15 amino acids long. V dropped 1 base and J dropped 1 base, with 10 bases sitting between them. The CDR3 sequence is CASSQVDRINYGYTF. In nucleotides, the CDR3 is TGCGCCAGCAGCCAAGTAGACAGAATTAACTATGGCTACACCTTC.

This clonotype was counted at least ten times. This chain uses TRBV27 with TRBJ2-3, with a tentative D call TRBD2 (5 bases). The V gene's germline CDR1 is MNHEY and CDR2 SMNVEV (reference sequence). The V gene lost 6 bases and the J gene lost 3 bases, with 13 bases spanning the gap. The CDR3 spans 14 residues. This chain's CDR3 is CASRLLLATDTQYF. For the CDR3, the DNA is TGTGCCAGCAGGCTCCTGCTAGCAACAGATACGCAGTATTTT.

This clonotype has just a few counts. The V gene is TRBV29-1, the J gene TRBJ2-2, with D perhaps matching TRBD2 (5 bases). Germline V lookup: CDR1 SQVTM, CDR2 ANQGSEA. V lost 5 bases and J lost 1, with 5 bases in between. The CDR3 consists of 12 residues. The CDR3 coding sequence is TGCAGCGTTCGGGGGAACACCGGGGAGCTGTTTTTT. Translating gives CSVRGNTGELFF.

This clonotype was detected a few times. Here the CDR3 DNA reads TGTGCCAGCGAGGGACTCACATCGGGTACGCAGTATTTT. Translation gives CASEGLTSGTQYF. This sequence joins TRBV19 and TRBJ2-3; a weak D match, TRBD2 (6 bases). Germline V gene data show CDR1 as LNHDA and CDR2 as SQIVND (reference sequence). The CDR3 totals 13 residues. Trimming shortened V by 9 bases and J by 8 bases, and 18 bases separated the two germline ends.

The chain carries TRBV18 and TRBJ1-3, with D uncertain. Trimming cost V 6 bases and J 4 bases, with 16 bases left between them. CDR1 is KGHSH and CDR2 is LQKENI in the germline V gene. The CDR3 is made up of 15 amino acids. The CDR3 DNA reads as TGTGCCAGCTCCCTGGCGGAGGGTGCCGGAAACACCATATATTTT. This encodes CASSLAEGAGNTIYF.

This clonotype was seen at least ten times. The chain carries TRBV5-5 and TRBJ1-2; no clear D gene. This CDR3 has 14 residues. Germline V lookup: CDR1 SGHKS, CDR2 YYEKEE (reference sequence). Trimming shortened V by 10 bases and J by 2 bases, and 18 bases separated the two germline ends. CDR3 region: CASLVEGSNYGYTF. CDR3 DNA: TGTGCCTCCTTGGTCGAAGGATCCAACTATGGCTACACCTTC.

Many counts were recorded for this clonotype. The V call is TRBV7-2, the J call TRBJ1-5; tentatively, D is TRBD1 (5 bases). The length of the CDR3 is 14 residues. Germline-derived CDR1 and CDR2 are SGHTA and FQGNSA. The ends were cut back, 4 bases at V and 2 bases at J, with 9 bases in the middle. The CDR3 region is CASSSPGGNQPQHF. DNA of the CDR3: TGTGCCAGCAGCTCCCCGGGGGGCAATCAGCCCCAGCATTTT.

This clonotype was recorded a few times. The J gene is TRBJ2-7, the V gene TRBV20-1; D gene unclear. Trimming pared 4 bases from V and 3 bases from J, leaving 16 bases between. This CDR3 is 14 amino acids long. Looked up from germline, CDR1 is DFQATT and CDR2 is SNEGSKA (reference sequence). The CDR3 DNA follows: TGCAGTGCTATTCATTCCAGTGGGATCTACGAGCAGTACTTC. This gives the protein CSAIHSSGIYEQYF.

The J gene is TRBJ2-6, the V gene TRBV11-2, with D hard to call. The germline V gene has CDR1 SGHAT and CDR2 FQNNGV. The CDR3 is 18 residues long. V was clipped by 1 base and J by 0 bases, with 13 bases between them. The CDR3 bases are TGTGCCAGCAGCTTAGGGGTGGGTACCGACTCTGGGGCCAACGTCCTGACTTTC. It translates to CASSLGVGTDSGANVLTF.

The V and J genes are TRBV5-1 and TRBJ2-3; no definite D call. CDR1 and CDR2 (germline): SGHRS, YFSETQ. V shed 4 bases and J shed 4 bases, with 19 bases lying between them. The CDR3 sequence is 16 residues long. CDR3 protein: CASSTRLTGGADTQYF. The CDR3 nucleotides are TGCGCCAGCAGCACCCGCCTTACGGGCGGCGCAGATACGCAGTATTTT.

This clonotype was detected only a few times. The chain has TRBV28 and TRBJ2-4; no definite D call. Trimming removed 5 bases from V and 0 bases from J, with 11 bases in between. CDR1 is MDHEN and CDR2 is SYDVKM in the germline V gene. This CDR3 comprises 15 residues. CDR3: CASSPRAVAKNIQYF. CDR3 sequence (DNA): TGTGCCAGCAGTCCTAGGGCAGTAGCCAAAAACATTCAGTACTTC.

The chain carries TRBV28 and TRBJ1-3; D not certain. This CDR3 is built from 13 residues. Trimming removed 3 bases at V and 3 bases at J, with 6 bases between. From germline, CDR1 is MDHEN and CDR2 SYDVKM. Written as DNA, the CDR3 is TGTGCCAGCAGTTTTGCGGTTGGAAACACCATATATTTT. Its protein product is CASSFAVGNTIYF.

This clonotype occurred many times. This chain connects TRBV7-9 to TRBJ2-2; no firm D call. CDR1 SEHNR and CDR2 FQNEAQ come from the germline V gene (reference sequence). Trimming took 1 base from V and 5 from J, leaving 14 bases between them. CDR3 length equals 16 residues. In DNA form, the CDR3 reads TGTGCCAGCAGCTTAGTTCGGCCTTCTGGGACCGGGGAGCTGTTTTTT. Protein product: CASSLVRPSGTGELFF.

The genes are TRBV5-1 and TRBJ2-5; no clear D gene. There are 13 residues in the CDR3. The germline V gene encodes CDR1 SGHRS and CDR2 YFSETQ. With 4 bases removed from V and 13 bases from J, the gap between germline ends came to 20 bases. The CDR3 coding sequence is TGCGCCAGCAGCCTGGGCCCAGCAGACCGCAGGTACTTC. Translated, it gives CASSLGPADRRYF. The full variable domain, its missing parts supplied by reference TRBV5-1 and TRBJ2-5, is KAGVTQTPRYLIKTRGQQVTLSCSPISGHRSVSWYQQTPGQGLQFLFEYFSETQRNKGNFPGRFSGRQFSNSRSEMNVSTLELGDSALYLCASSLGPADRRYFGPGTRLLVL.

This clonotype appeared a few times. V is TRBV20-1 and J is TRBJ2-1; TRBD2 agrees at 12 bases. CDR1 is DFQATT and CDR2 is SNEGSKA in the germline V gene (reference sequence). V lost 2 bases, J lost 10 bases, and 9 bases stayed unmatched. There are 15 residues in the CDR3. The CDR3 region is CSARPRTSGNQEQFF. In DNA form, the CDR3 reads TGCAGTGCTAGACCGAGGACTAGCGGGAACCAAGAGCAGTTCTTC.

In regard to this clonotype: This may arise from a read error, as a much more abundant clone is one base away. The genes are TRBV12-3 or TRBV12-4 and TRBJ1-2; D is perhaps TRBD1 (5 bases). This CDR3 contains 18 residues. V was shortened by 1 base and J by 1 base, with 19 bases between the two germline ends. CDR3: CASSLGWGGEIGNYGYTF. The CDR3 DNA follows: TGTGCCAGCAGTTTAGGCTGGGGGGGGGAGATCGGTAACTATGGCTACACCTTC.

This clonotype came up many times. The V call is TRBV2, the J call TRBJ2-1, with D perhaps matching TRBD1 or TRBD2 (5 bases each). The V end was cut by 3 bases, the J end by 4 bases, with 13 bases between. CDR1 is SNHLY and CDR2 is FYNNEI in the germline V gene. This CDR3 contains 15 residues. The CDR3 nucleotides are TGTGCCAGCAGTGATAAAGCGGCAGGGTACAATGAGCAGTTCTTC. This codes for CASSDKAAGYNEQFF.

This clonotype has a handful of counts. The CDR3 sequence: CASRGTDASEKLFF. The CDR3 DNA is TGTGCCAGCAGGGGGACAGATGCCTCTGAAAAACTGTTTTTT. The chain has TRBV12-3 or TRBV12-4 and TRBJ1-4, with 7 bases that match TRBD1. V lost 6 bases and J lost 7; bases outside the gene matches: 8. The CDR3 runs to 14 residues.